The following is a TCR beta chain sequence with its context. As yet, its antigen is unknown. In TCRdb, the 5' RACE reads were re-called with MiXCR into one record per CDR3 protein. The repertoire includes under 300,000 distinct CDR3 sequences, roughly 7.2% of them detected once, and 0.85% sits in the top ten. This entry is derived from a study of T cells after yellow fever vaccination. Whole-study results and caveats: FACS-sorted repertoires could harbor abundant contaminating bulk-population clonotypes. Once the booster was given, most primary-vaccination clones reappeared, at about 97% for CD4 and roughly 90% for CD8.

The CDR3 has 19 residues. Trimming at V came to 4 bases and at J to 1 base, leaving 14 bases not matched to a gene. Per germline, CDR1 SGHAT and CDR2 FQDESV (reference sequence). The sequence came from a man between 25 and 39 years old who received the YFV17D yellow fever vaccine. The rearrangement joins TRBV11-1 to TRBJ2-3, with 10 nucleotides matching TRBD2. Material: CD4+ T cells sorted from PBMCs, obtained 15 days after the yellow fever booster vaccination. CDR3 nucleotide sequence: TGTGCCAGCAGCTCCCCTAGCGGGAGATCGCCATGGGGCACAGATACGCAGTATTTT. Its protein product is CASSSPSGRSPWGTDTQYF.